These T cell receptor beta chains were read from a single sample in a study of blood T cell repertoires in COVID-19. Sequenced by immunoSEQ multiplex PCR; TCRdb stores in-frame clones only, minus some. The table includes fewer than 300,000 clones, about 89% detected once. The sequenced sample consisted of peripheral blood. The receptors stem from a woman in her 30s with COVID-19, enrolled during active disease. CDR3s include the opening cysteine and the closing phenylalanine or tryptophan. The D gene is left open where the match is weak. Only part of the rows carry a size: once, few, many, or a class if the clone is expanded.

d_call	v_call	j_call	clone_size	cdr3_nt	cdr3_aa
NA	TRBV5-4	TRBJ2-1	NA	TGTGCCAGCAGCTTTTCTAGCATCAATGAGCAGTTCTTC	CASSFSSINEQFF
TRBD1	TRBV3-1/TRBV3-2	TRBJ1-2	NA	TGTGCCAGCAGCCAAGTGGGACAGGCTAACTATGGCTACACCTTC	CASSQVGQANYGYTF
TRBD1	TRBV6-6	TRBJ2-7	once	TGTGCCAGCAGTTACCCCCCTCCGACAGGGGCCGAGCAGTACTTC	CASSYPPPTGAEQYF
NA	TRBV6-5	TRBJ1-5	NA	TGTGCCAGCCTGAGGGGGGGTGGCAATCAGCCCCAGCATTTT	CASLRGGGNQPQHF
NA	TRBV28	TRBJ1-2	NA	TGTGCCAGCAGTTTACTCCAGGGTAACTATGGCTACACCTTC	CASSLLQGNYGYTF
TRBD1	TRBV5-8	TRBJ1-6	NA	TGTGCCAGCAGCTTGGGGGTCGGGACAGATAATTCACCCCTCCACTTT	CASSLGVGTDNSPLHF
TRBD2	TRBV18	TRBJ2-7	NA	TGTGCCAGCTCACCACCAAATAGCGGGTCGACCTACGAGCAGTACTTC	CASSPPNSGSTYEQYF
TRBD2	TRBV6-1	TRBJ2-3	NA	TGTGCCAGCAGTGAGACTAGCCTTAGCACAGATACGCAGTATTTT	CASSETSLSTDTQYF
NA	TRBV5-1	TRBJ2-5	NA	TGCGCCAGCAGCTTGATGCAGGGGCTAACCGCTCAAGAGACCCAGTACTTC	CASSLMQGLTAQETQYF
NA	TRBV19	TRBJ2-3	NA	TGTGCCAGTAGCCGCTCCGGGGGACTCGGGACAGATACGCAGTATTTT	CASSRSGGLGTDTQYF
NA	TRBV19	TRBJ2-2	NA	TGTGCCAGTACGTCGTCCGTTCAAAGGGGCCGCCCGAACACCGGGGAGCTGTTTTTT	CASTSSVQRGRPNTGELFF
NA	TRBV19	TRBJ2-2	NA	TGTGCCAGTAGTATTCGACTGGGACAAGGAAACACCGGGGAGTTGTTTTTT	CASSIRLGQGNTGELFF
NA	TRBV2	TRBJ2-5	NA	TGTGCCAGCAGAGGAGACAGCCAAGAGACCCAGTACTTC	CASRGDSQETQYF
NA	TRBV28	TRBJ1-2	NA	NA	CASSLFGTGNLHTF
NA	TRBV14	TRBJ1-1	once	TGTGCCAGCAGCCAAGATCGGGGGGACTTGAACACTGAAGCTTTCTTT	CASSQDRGDLNTEAFF
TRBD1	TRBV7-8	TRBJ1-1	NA	TGTGCCAGCAACATTAGGGGGCTGGAGGACACTGAAGCTTTCTTT	CASNIRGLEDTEAFF
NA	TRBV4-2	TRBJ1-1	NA	TGTGCCAGCAGCCAAGAGGTCAGAGGAAGGACTGAAGCTTTCTTT	CASSQEVRGRTEAFF
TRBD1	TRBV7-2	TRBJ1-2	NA	TGTGCCAGCAGCTTAGGGGGACAGGGCGATGGCTACACCTTC	CASSLGGQGDGYTF
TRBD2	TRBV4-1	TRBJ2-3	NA	TGCGCCAGCAGCCACATAGCGGGAGGCGATGATACGCAGTATTTT	CASSHIAGGDDTQYF
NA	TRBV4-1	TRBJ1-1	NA	TGCGCCAGCAGCCAAGACAGGGCTTTCACTGAAGCTTTCTTT	CASSQDRAFTEAFF
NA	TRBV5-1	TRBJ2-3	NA	TGCGCCAGCAGCCCTGCTCTAGCTGCTAGCACAGATACGCAGTATTTT	CASSPALAASTDTQYF
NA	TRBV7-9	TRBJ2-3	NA	TGTGCCAGCAGCTCAAGCGCTTATTTAGGTGCTCGTACAGATACGCAGTATTTT	CASSSSAYLGARTDTQYF
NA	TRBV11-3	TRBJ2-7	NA	TGTGCCAGCAGCTTAGATGGCGACCCGGGGGAGCAGTACTTC	CASSLDGDPGEQYF
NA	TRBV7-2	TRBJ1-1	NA	TGTGCCAGCAGCTTAGGTCTCGAGGTTGAAGCTTTCTTT	CASSLGLEVEAFF
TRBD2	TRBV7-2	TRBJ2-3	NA	TGTGCCAGCAGCCCCTCTAGCGGGAGGGCGACAGATACGCAGTATTTT	CASSPSSGRATDTQYF
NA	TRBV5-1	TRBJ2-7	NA	TGCGCCAGCAGCTTTAATTGGGGAGCCGAGCAGTACTTC	CASSFNWGAEQYF
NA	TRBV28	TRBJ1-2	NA	TGTGCCAGCAGTTTAAACCCCGCAGGGGCGGGTGGCTACACCTTC	CASSLNPAGAGGYTF
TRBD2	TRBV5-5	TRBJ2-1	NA	TGTGCCAGCAGCAGACTAGCGAGCAGGTACAATGAGCAGTTCTTC	CASSRLASRYNEQFF
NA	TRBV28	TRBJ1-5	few	TGTGCCAGCATACAGGGTTATAATAATCAGCCCCAGCATTTT	CASIQGYNNQPQHF
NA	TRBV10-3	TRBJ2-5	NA	TGTGCCATCAGTGACGGGGTACAAGAGACCCAGTACTTC	CAISDGVQETQYF
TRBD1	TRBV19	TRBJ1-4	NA	TGTGCCAGTAGTACCAGGACAGGGAATGAAAAACTGTTTTTT	CASSTRTGNEKLFF
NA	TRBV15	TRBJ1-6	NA	TGTGCCACCAGCAGAGAACTTCAGGGGAGATCACCCCTCCACTTT	CATSRELQGRSPLHF
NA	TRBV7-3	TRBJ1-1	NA	TGTGCCAGCAGCTTTTCAGAGAACACTGAAGCTTTCTTT	CASSFSENTEAFF
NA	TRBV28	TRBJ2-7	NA	TGTGCCAGCAATATGCGGGGTCAGGGTTACGAGCAGTACTTC	CASNMRGQGYEQYF
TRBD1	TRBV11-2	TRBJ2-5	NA	TGTGCCAGCAGCCCGGACAGGCTAGAGCCCCAGTACTTC	CASSPDRLEPQYF
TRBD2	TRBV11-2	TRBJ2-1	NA	TGTGCCAGCAGCCTCTTGGCTAGCGGGAGAGAGTTCTTC	CASSLLASGREFF
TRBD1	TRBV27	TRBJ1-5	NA	TGTGCCAGCAGTGGACAGGGTCCTACTAATGGACAGCCCCAGCATTTT	CASSGQGPTNGQPQHF
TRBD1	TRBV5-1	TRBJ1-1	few	TGCGCCAGCAGCTTGGGGCAGGGGGGAGAAGCTTTCTTT	CASSLGQGGEAFF
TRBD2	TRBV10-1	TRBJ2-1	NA	TGCGCCCGCTCCTCCCGGGAGGTAGTCTATGAGCAGTTCTTC	CARSSREVVYEQFF